Following are 27 T cell receptor beta chains from one sample sequenced in a study of blood T cell repertoires in COVID-19. Measured with immunoSEQ multiplex PCR; TCRdb has only the in-frame clones, and not every one. The table has around 400,000 clones, 70% to 90% seen once. The specimen sequenced was peripheral blood. These TCRs come from a woman in her thirties with COVID-19, enrolled during active disease.

The chain has TRBV6-5 and TRBJ2-7, with 7 bases lining up with TRBD1. With 6 bases clipped from V and 2 bases from J, the junction kept 10 bases outside the gene matches. From germline, CDR1 is MNHEY and CDR2 SVGAGI. The CDR3 runs to 15 residues. CDR3 sequence (DNA): TGTGCCAGCAGGGTCGAGGACAGGAACCCCTACGAGCAGTACTTC. This codes for CASRVEDRNPYEQYF.

V and J are TRBV28 and TRBJ2-1; 9 bases are a match to TRBD2. Unmatched junction bases numbered 8, after V lost 7 bases and J lost 7 bases. The CDR3 has 14 amino acids. Germline V gene data show CDR1 as MDHEN and CDR2 as SYDVKM. The CDR3 DNA is TGTGCCAGCATAGCGGGAGCCTTATGGAATGAGCAGTTCTTC. It yields the protein CASIAGALWNEQFF.

The rearrangement uses TRBV18 and TRBJ2-1; 7 nucleotides agree with TRBD2. CDR3 length: 14 amino acids. The junction had 6 bases not matched to a gene; V was cut back by 5 bases and J by 5 bases. Germline assignment: CDR1 KGHSH and CDR2 LQKENI. The CDR3, as DNA: TGTGCCAGCTCAAAAGCGGGGTATAACAATGAGCAGTTCTTC. Translating it yields CASSKAGYNNEQFF.

This chain connects TRBV5-1 to TRBJ1-6; TRBD1 aligns across 8 bases. V lost 0 bases to trimming and J lost 7 bases; unmatched junction nucleotides: 3. The CDR3 has 15 amino acids. The germline V gene has CDR1 SGHRS and CDR2 YFSETQ. CDR3 bases: TGCGCCAGCAGCTTGGCCCCAGGGGGCAATTCACCCCTCCACTTT. Translating it yields CASSLAPGGNSPLHF.

The chain links TRBV28 to TRBJ1-5; TRBD1 is a possible D gene (5 bases). CDR3 length: 12 residues. Looked up from germline, CDR1 is MDHEN and CDR2 is SYDVKM. The V and J ends lost 2 bases and 11 bases respectively, with 10 bases between them. This CDR3 reads CASSLTPGSQHF. DNA of the CDR3: TGTGCCAGCAGTTTAACCCCAGGGTCCCAGCATTTT.

This clone came up once. The chain combines TRBV3-1 (or the pseudogene TRBV3-2) with TRBJ2-3; perhaps TRBD2 as D (6 bases). CDR3 size: 14 residues. V shed 4 bases and J shed 1 base, with 9 bases lying between them. Germline CDR1 reads LGHDT; CDR2 reads YNNKEL (reference sequence). CDR3 sequence reads: CASSLGLRTDTQYF. The CDR3, as DNA: TGTGCCAGCAGCCTCGGACTACGCACAGATACGCAGTATTTT.

This clone has a handful of counts. DNA of the CDR3: TGTGCCAGTAGACAAAACCAAGAGACCCAGTACTTC. As protein: CASRQNQETQYF. The chain employs TRBV19 and TRBJ2-5; no definite D call. The CDR3 loop spans 12 amino acids. Germline CDR1 and CDR2: LNHDA and SQIVND (reference sequence). V was cut by 6 bases and J by 0 bases, with 5 bases left in between.

V gene TRBV10-1 combines with J gene TRBJ1-2, with D possibly matching TRBD1 (6 bases). Germline lookup yields CDR1 WNHNN and CDR2 SYGVQD (reference sequence). The V end was cut by 6 bases, the J end by 3 bases, with 17 bases between. This CDR3 region has 15 residues. CDR3 in amino acids: CASSGGGAADYGYTF. In nucleotides, the CDR3 is TGCGCCAGCAGCGGAGGGGGGGCCGCGGACTATGGCTACACCTTC.

The rearrangement joins TRBV12-2 to TRBJ2-7; TRBD1, as called in the table, went unchecked against the DNA. TRBV12-2 constitutes a pseudogene. The CDR3 covers 18 residues. The CDR3 sequence: CASRPLGGQDRGLYEQYF. In DNA, the CDR3 is TGTGCAAGTCGCCCCTTAGGGGGCCAGGACAGGGGGCTTTACGAGCAGTACTTC.

This clone was counted only a few times. The V gene is TRBV28, the J gene TRBJ2-7, with TRBD1 as a possible D gene (6 bases). The CDR3 sequence is 14 residues long. The germline CDR1 and CDR2 sequences are MDHEN and SYDVKM. The V end was cut by 5 bases, the J end by 2 bases, with 13 bases between. Here the CDR3 reads CASSLSGAPYEQYF. The CDR3, as DNA: TGTGCCAGCAGTCTCTCAGGGGCTCCCTACGAGCAGTACTTC.

This clone was detected a few times. V usage is TRBV7-3 and J usage is TRBJ2-7, with D maybe TRBD1 (5 bases). The V end lost 1 base, the J end lost 6 bases, and 13 bases lay between the germline ends. In germline, CDR1 is SGHTA, CDR2 FQGTGA. This CDR3 comprises 14 residues. CDR3 protein: CASSLIPRESEQYF. The DNA for the CDR3 is TGTGCCAGCAGCTTAATTCCCAGGGAATCCGAGCAGTACTTC.

The table lists this clone with a few counts. The chain employs TRBV7-8 and TRBJ1-2, with D tentatively TRBD1 (6 bases). The CDR3 spans 14 residues. Germline V CDR1 and CDR2: SGHVS, FQNEAQ. Trimming removed 5 bases at V and 5 bases at J, with 15 bases between. This chain's CDR3 is CASSLKKGGYGYTF. DNA of the CDR3: TGTGCCAGCAGCCTGAAAAAAGGGGGATATGGCTACACCTTC. Variable domain in full (rest from reference TRBV7-8 and TRBJ1-2): GAGVSQSPRYKVAKRGQDVALRCDPISGHVSLFWYQQALGQGPEFLTYFQNEAQLDKSGLPSDRFFAERPEGSVSTLKIQRTQQEDSAVYLCASSLKKGGYGYTFGSGTRLTVV.

V gene TRBV9 combines with J gene TRBJ2-7, with a possible D match to TRBD1 (5 bases). V lost 3 bases to trimming and J lost 6 bases, with 13 bases between them. Germline CDR1 SGDLS, CDR2 YYNGEE. CDR3 length: 13 amino acids. The CDR3 is CASSALTVGEQYF. CDR3 bases: TGTGCCAGCAGCGCCCTGACAGTGGGCGAGCAGTACTTC. Full variable domain (rest looked up from reference TRBV9 and TRBJ2-7): DSGVTQTPKHLITATGQRVTLRCSPRSGDLSVYWYQQSLDQGLQFLIQYYNGEERAKGNILERFSAQQFPDLHSELNLSSLELGDSALYFCASSALTVGEQYFGPGTRLTVT.

The chain recombines TRBV7-9 with TRBJ2-5; 7 nucleotides line up with TRBD1. Germline V gives CDR1 SEHNR, CDR2 FQNEAQ (reference sequence). The CDR3 has 14 amino acids. V lost 4 bases and J lost 5; bases outside the gene matches: 7. The CDR3 nucleotides read TGTGCCAGCAGCTCCGACAGGGTGCGGGAGACCCAGTACTTC. Amino acid sequence: CASSSDRVRETQYF.

V and J are TRBV7-2 and TRBJ2-3, with D tentatively TRBD1 (6 bases). The CDR3 totals 14 residues. Germline V lookup: CDR1 SGHTA, CDR2 FQGNSA. V was trimmed by 5 bases and J by 2 bases, leaving 11 bases between them. CDR3 DNA sequence: TGTGCCAGCAGCCCGACAGGCTTCACAGATACGCAGTATTTT. Amino acids: CASSPTGFTDTQYF.

The genes are TRBV2 and TRBJ2-3; D might be TRBD2 (5 bases). V lost 3 bases to trimming and J lost 4 bases, with 11 bases between them. The CDR3 has 14 amino acids. The germline V gene has CDR1 SNHLY and CDR2 FYNNEI. As DNA, the CDR3 is TGTGCCAGCAGTGACAGTAGGGAGTCAGATACGCAGTATTTT. It specifies CASSDSRESDTQYF. Drawing the rest from reference TRBV2 and TRBJ2-3, the complete variable domain is EPEVTQTPSHQVTQMGQEVILRCVPISNHLYFYWYRQILGQKVEFLVSFYNNEISEKSEIFDDQFSVERPDGSNFTLKIRSTKLEDSAMYFCASSDSRESDTQYFGPGTRLTVL.

This sequence joins TRBV12-1 and TRBJ1-3; the table names TRBD1, a call not compared with the DNA. TRBV12-1 is deemed a pseudogene. The CDR3 has 19 amino acids. In DNA form, the CDR3 reads TGTGCCAGCAGCTTTGAGGTCGACAGGACGAAACTCTCTGGAAACACCATATATTTT. It specifies CASSFEVDRTKLSGNTIYF.

The chain links TRBV10-3 to TRBJ2-1, with D uncertain. V was pared by 4 bases and J by 10 bases, with 11 bases between. Germline-derived CDR1 and CDR2 are ENHRY and SYGVKD. The CDR3 is 12 amino acids. CDR3 sequence (DNA): TGTGCCATCAGTGTTTCTATCAGGGAGCAGTTCTTC. Residues: CAISVSIREQFF.

The rearrangement uses TRBV12-3 or TRBV12-4 and TRBJ2-7, with D possibly TRBD2 on 6 matching bases. Trimming took off 3 bases at V and 7 bases at J, with 13 bases between the two ends. This CDR3 has 13 amino acids. CDR3 in DNA: TGTGCCAGCAGTTTCGGGACTTTTTATGAGCAGTACTTC. It encodes CASSFGTFYEQYF.

The chain couples TRBV7-2 to TRBJ2-5; 7 positions agree with TRBD2. The CDR3 has 15 amino acids. Germline CDR1 is SGHTA and CDR2 is FQGNSA. V lost 7 bases, J lost 5 bases, and 13 bases stayed unmatched. CDR3 sequence reads: CASTPPTGGEETQYF. CDR3 nucleotide sequence: TGTGCCAGCACCCCCCCGACGGGGGGTGAGGAGACCCAGTACTTC.

V and J are TRBV18 and TRBJ2-7, with 8 bases that match TRBD1. V was clipped by 2 bases and J by 2 bases; unmatched bases: 2. Germline CDR1 and CDR2: KGHSH and LQKENI. This CDR3 has 14 residues. CDR3 nucleotides: TGTGCCAGCTCACCAGAGACAGGGGCCTACGAGCAGTACTTC. It encodes CASSPETGAYEQYF.

Comments on this clone: Other DNA sequences within the sample encode an identical CDR3. The chain couples TRBV19 to TRBJ1-5; TRBD1 agrees at 7 bases. The germline V gene encodes CDR1 LNHDA and CDR2 SQIVND (reference sequence). CDR3 length equals 16 residues. V dropped 5 bases and J dropped 0; count of bases not matched to a gene: 7. CDR3 coding DNA: TGTGCCAGTAGTCCGCGGACAGGAAATAGCAATCAGCCCCAGCATTTT. Amino acid sequence: CASSPRTGNSNQPQHF. Full variable domain (missing parts from reference TRBV19 and TRBJ1-5): DGGITQSPKYLFRKEGQNVTLSCEQNLNHDAMYWYRQDPGQGLRLIYYSQIVNDFQKGDIAEGYSVSREKKESFPLTVTSAQKNPTAFYLCASSPRTGNSNQPQHFGDGTRLSIL.

The chain uses TRBV6-5 and TRBJ1-2; 9 nucleotides match TRBD1. The CDR3 is 14 amino acids. The V gene's germline CDR1 is MNHEY and CDR2 SVGAGI. The J segment lost 8 bases and the V segment lost 2 bases, leaving 6 bases of the junction unmatched. The CDR3 DNA reads TGTGCCAGCAGTTACCGGGACAGGGCGAAGGGCTACACCTTC. Its translation is CASSYRDRAKGYTF.

The gene calls are TRBV30 and TRBJ1-2; no clear D gene. V was trimmed by 4 bases and J by 7 bases, leaving 16 bases between them. CDR1 is GTSNPN, CDR2 SVGIG, per germline (reference sequence). The CDR3 loop spans 13 amino acids. The CDR3 sequence: CAWTLPGMAGYTF. For the CDR3, the DNA is TGTGCCTGGACTCTGCCGGGGATGGCTGGCTACACCTTC.

The chain employs TRBV30 and TRBJ2-1; D is unresolved. Deletions cut 1 base from V and 10 bases from J, with 11 bases between. The CDR3 runs 12 residues. Looked up from germline, CDR1 is GTSNPN and CDR2 is SVGIG (reference sequence). CDR3 residues: CAWSAELLEQFF. The CDR3 DNA sequence: TGTGCCTGGAGTGCGGAGCTTCTCGAGCAGTTCTTC.

The J gene is TRBJ2-7, the V gene TRBV19; 10 bases match TRBD1. J lost 2 bases, V lost 5 bases, and 3 bases had no gene match. The CDR3 length is 14 residues. Per the germline V gene, CDR1 is LNHDA and CDR2 is SQIVND (reference sequence). Here the CDR3 DNA reads TGTGCCAGTAGTGTGGGACAGGGGACCTACGAGCAGTACTTC. Its translation is CASSVGQGTYEQYF.

V is TRBV3-1 (or the pseudogene TRBV3-2) and J is TRBJ2-7; 8 bases line up with TRBD2. Germline trimming cut 5 bases from V and 3 bases from J; bases unmatched to any gene: 3. Germline V gene lookup returns CDR1 LGHDT and CDR2 YNNKEL (reference sequence). This CDR3 is 13 amino acids long. This chain's CDR3 is CASSSSGVYEQYF. The CDR3 DNA is TGTGCCAGCAGCAGTAGCGGGGTCTACGAGCAGTACTTC.